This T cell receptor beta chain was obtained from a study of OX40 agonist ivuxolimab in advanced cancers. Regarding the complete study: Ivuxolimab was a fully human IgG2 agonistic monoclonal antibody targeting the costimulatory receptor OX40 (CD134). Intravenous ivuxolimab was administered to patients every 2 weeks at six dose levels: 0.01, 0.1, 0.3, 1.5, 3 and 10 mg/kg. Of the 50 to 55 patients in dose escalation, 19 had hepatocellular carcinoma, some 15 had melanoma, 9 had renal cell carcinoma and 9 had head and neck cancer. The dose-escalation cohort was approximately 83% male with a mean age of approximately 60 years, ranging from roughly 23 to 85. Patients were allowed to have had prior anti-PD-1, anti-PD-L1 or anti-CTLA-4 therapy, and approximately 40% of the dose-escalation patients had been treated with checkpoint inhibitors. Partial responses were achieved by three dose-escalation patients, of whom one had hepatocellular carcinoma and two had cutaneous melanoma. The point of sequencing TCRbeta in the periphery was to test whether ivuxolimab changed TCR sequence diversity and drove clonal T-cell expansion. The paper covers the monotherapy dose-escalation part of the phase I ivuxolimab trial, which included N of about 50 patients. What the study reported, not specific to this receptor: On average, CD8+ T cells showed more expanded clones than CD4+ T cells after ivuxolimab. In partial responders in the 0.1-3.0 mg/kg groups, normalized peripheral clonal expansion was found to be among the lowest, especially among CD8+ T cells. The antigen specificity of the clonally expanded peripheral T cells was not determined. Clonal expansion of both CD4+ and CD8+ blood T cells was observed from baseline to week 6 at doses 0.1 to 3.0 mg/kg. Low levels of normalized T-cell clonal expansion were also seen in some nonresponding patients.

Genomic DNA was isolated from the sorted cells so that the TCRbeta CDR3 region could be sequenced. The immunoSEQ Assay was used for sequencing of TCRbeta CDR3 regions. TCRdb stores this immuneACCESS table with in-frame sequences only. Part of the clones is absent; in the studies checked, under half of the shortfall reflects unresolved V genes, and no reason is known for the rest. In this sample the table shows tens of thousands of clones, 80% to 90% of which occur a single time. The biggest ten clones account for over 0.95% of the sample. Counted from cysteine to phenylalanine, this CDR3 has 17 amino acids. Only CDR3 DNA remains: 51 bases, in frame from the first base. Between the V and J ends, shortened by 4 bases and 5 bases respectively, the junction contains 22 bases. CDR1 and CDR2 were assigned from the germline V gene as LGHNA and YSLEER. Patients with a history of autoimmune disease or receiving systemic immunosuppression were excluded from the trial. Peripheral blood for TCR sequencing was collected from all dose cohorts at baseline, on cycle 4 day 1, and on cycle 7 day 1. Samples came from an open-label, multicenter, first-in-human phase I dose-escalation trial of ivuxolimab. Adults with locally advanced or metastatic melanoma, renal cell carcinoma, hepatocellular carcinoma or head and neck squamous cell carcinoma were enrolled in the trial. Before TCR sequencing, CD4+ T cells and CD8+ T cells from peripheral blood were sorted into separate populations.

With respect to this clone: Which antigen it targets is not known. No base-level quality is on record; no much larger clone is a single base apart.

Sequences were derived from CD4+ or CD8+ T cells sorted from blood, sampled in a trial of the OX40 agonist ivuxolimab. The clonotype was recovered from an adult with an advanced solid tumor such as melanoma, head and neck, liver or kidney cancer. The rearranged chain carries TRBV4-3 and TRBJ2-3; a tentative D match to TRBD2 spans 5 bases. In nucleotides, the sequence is TGCGCCAGCAGCCCACTTCCTCATGGTCAGGCGGGAGATACGCAGTATTTT. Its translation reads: CASSPLPHGQAGDTQYF.